A single sample gave rise to the 29 T cell receptor beta chains below, sequenced in a study of beta chain features in type 1 diabetes. Sequenced material consisted of expressed TCRB transcripts (all of the isolated RNA was reverse transcribed). TCRdb's copy holds only in-frame clones and misses some; the assay was immunoSEQ multiplex PCR. The sample contains about 42,000 clones, 50% of which appear only once. Material for sequencing was stem cell memory CD4+ T cells from blood. These receptors were obtained from a woman in her thirties in good health.

The V gene is TRBV28, the J gene TRBJ2-1; D is undetermined. The CDR3 is 14 amino acids. Germline-derived CDR1 and CDR2 are MDHEN and SYDVKM. Trimming stripped 7 bases from V and 0 bases from J, with 10 bases between. Here the CDR3 reads CASNEASSYNEQFF. CDR3 DNA sequence: TGTGCCAGCAATGAGGCTAGCTCCTACAATGAGCAGTTCTTC. The variable domain in full, completed from reference TRBV28 and TRBJ2-1, reads DVKVTQSSRYLVKRTGEKVFLECVQDMDHENMFWYRQDPGLGLRLIYFSYDVKMKEKGDIPEGYSVSREKKERFSLILESASTNQTSMYLCASNEASSYNEQFFGPGTRLTVL.

The CDR3 here is CASSASTASTQYF. As DNA, the CDR3 is TGTGCCAGCAGTGCCTCGACAGCGTCCACGCAGTATTTT. The V call is TRBV25-1, the J call TRBJ2-3; tentative D call: TRBD1 (5 bases). Trimming removed 4 bases from V and 9 bases from J, with 14 bases in between. The CDR3 extends over 13 amino acids. CDR1 and CDR2 from the germline V gene are MGHDK and SYGVNS.

The chain recombines TRBV5-4 with TRBJ1-2; D is uncertain. The CDR3 runs to 14 residues. Trimming shortened V by 2 bases and J by 5 bases, and 13 bases separated the two germline ends. CDR1 SGHNT and CDR2 YYREEE come from the germline V gene (reference sequence). The CDR3, as DNA: TGTGCCAGCAGCTTACCTGGAAACGGGTATGGCTACACCTTC. Residues: CASSLPGNGYGYTF.

This clone was observed a few times. V is TRBV29-1 and J is TRBJ2-1; 14 bases line up with TRBD2. Per the germline V gene, CDR1 is SQVTM and CDR2 is ANQGSEA. V was clipped by 6 bases and J by 10 bases; unmatched bases: 8. The CDR3 is 14 amino acids. The CDR3 nucleotides are TGCAGCGTCGCAGGGACTAGCGGGAGTGGAGAGCAGTTCTTC. Encoded protein: CSVAGTSGSGEQFF.

This clone occurred a few times. The gene calls are TRBV28 and TRBJ2-3; 8 bases line up with TRBD2. The CDR3 is 13 residues long. The junction had 0 bases not matched to a gene; V was cut back by 3 bases and J by 4 bases. CDR1 MDHEN and CDR2 SYDVKM come from the germline V gene. This CDR3 reads CASSFGGADTQYF. The DNA of the CDR3 is TGTGCCAGCAGTTTCGGGGGGGCAGATACGCAGTATTTT.

This chain joins TRBV15 and TRBJ2-7; TRBD1 agrees at 7 bases. Per the germline V gene, CDR1 is LNHNV and CDR2 is YYDKDF (reference sequence). The CDR3 spans 13 residues. With 7 bases clipped from V and 1 base from J, the junction kept 4 bases outside the gene matches. CDR3 nucleotide sequence: TGTGCCACCAACCGGGACAGTTCCTACGAGCAGTACTTC. The encoded protein is CATNRDSSYEQYF.

The V call is TRBV6-5, the J call TRBJ2-5, with 8 bases aligning to TRBD2. V was pared by 4 bases and J by 4 bases, with 5 bases of the junction left unmatched. Germline CDR1 reads MNHEY; CDR2 reads SVGAGI. The CDR3 runs 14 residues. The CDR3 coding sequence is TGTGCCAGCAGTTCCGGGGGGGGCCGAGAGACCCAGTACTTC. Its protein is CASSSGGGRETQYF.

Only a few counts were recorded for this clone. J is TRBJ2-5 and V is TRBV11-2, with 7 bases identical to TRBD2. V lost 2 bases and J lost 5; bases outside the gene matches: 11. CDR1 and CDR2 (germline): SGHAT, FQNNGV. The CDR3 sequence is 16 residues long. The CDR3 region has the DNA TGTGCCAGCAGCTTAATCGGAGGGGCGCGGGGGGAGACCCAGTACTTC. Translated: CASSLIGGARGETQYF.

This clone turned up a few times. The chain employs TRBV7-2 and TRBJ2-2; TRBD1 matches 9 bases. Germline assignment: CDR1 SGHTA and CDR2 FQGNSA. Trimming took 3 bases from V and 7 from J; bases not matched to a gene: 9. This CDR3 spans 16 amino acids. CDR3 DNA sequence: TGTGCCAGCAGCTTGTCCGGGACAGGGTCCTTCGGGGAGCTGTTTTTT. Encoded protein: CASSLSGTGSFGELFF. The full variable domain, with the rest looked up from reference TRBV7-2 and TRBJ2-2, is GAGVSQSPSNKVTEKGKDVELRCDPISGHTALYWYRQSLGQGLEFLIYFQGNSAPDKSGLPSDRFSAERTGGSVSTLTIQRTQQEDSAVYLCASSLSGTGSFGELFFGEGSRLTVL.

The gene calls are TRBV5-6 and TRBJ2-2; 9 bases are shared with TRBD2. With 1 base clipped from V and 5 bases from J, the junction kept 3 bases outside the gene matches. Looked up from germline, CDR1 is SGHDT and CDR2 is YYEEEE. CDR3 size: 15 residues. In DNA, the CDR3 is TGTGCCAGCAGCTTGTTTAGCGGGGGAACCGGGGAGCTGTTTTTT. As protein: CASSLFSGGTGELFF.

This clone came up a few times. The chain carries TRBV18 and TRBJ2-7, with D perhaps TRBD1 (5 bases). CDR1 is KGHSH, CDR2 LQKENI, per germline. The CDR3 spans 15 residues. The V gene lost 3 bases and the J gene lost 2 bases, with 14 bases spanning the gap. For the CDR3, the DNA is TGTGCCAGCTCACCCACAGGAGTTATCACCTACGAGCAGTACTTC. Protein sequence: CASSPTGVITYEQYF.

The rearrangement links TRBV7-2 to TRBJ2-5; D may be TRBD1 (6 bases). Looked up from germline, CDR1 is SGHTA and CDR2 is FQGNSA. This CDR3 comprises 15 residues. Trimming shortened V by 1 base and J by 2 bases, and 11 bases separated the two germline ends. In DNA form, the CDR3 reads TGTGCCAGCAGCTTAGTAGGGACACAGCAAGAGACCCAGTACTTC. Protein sequence: CASSLVGTQQETQYF.

The chain couples TRBV28 to TRBJ2-7; 9 bases are shared with TRBD2. V lost 6 bases and J lost 6; bases outside the gene matches: 9. The CDR3 loop spans 14 amino acids. Germline values: CDR1 MDHEN, CDR2 SYDVKM. CDR3 bases: TGTGCCAGCAGCCTCGGGACTAGCCACGTCGAGCAGTACTTC. This encodes CASSLGTSHVEQYF.

This clone was picked up a small number of times. This chain connects TRBV6-5 to TRBJ2-7, with no clear D. V lost 5 bases and J lost 0, with 14 bases in between. CDR1 is MNHEY, CDR2 SVGAGI, per germline. The CDR3 loop spans 15 amino acids. The CDR3 DNA sequence: TGTGCCAGCAGTAATCGAGGAAAAAGCTCCTACGAGCAGTACTTC. This encodes CASSNRGKSSYEQYF.

There are a few counts of this clone. The chain joins TRBV9 to TRBJ2-5; TRBD2 aligns across 8 bases. Germline V gene lookup returns CDR1 SGDLS and CDR2 YYNGEE. The CDR3 consists of 15 residues. J was trimmed by 5 bases and V by 4 bases; bases with no gene match: 10. The CDR3 DNA follows: TGTGCCAGCAGCCCGGGGGGACTAGATAGGGAGACCCAGTACTTC. This gives the protein CASSPGGLDRETQYF.

The rearrangement links TRBV5-4 to TRBJ2-7, with 7 nucleotides matching TRBD2. This CDR3 comprises 14 residues. The ends lost 4 bases at V and 0 bases at J; junction bases unmatched: 4. Germline V gene data show CDR1 as SGHNT and CDR2 as YYREEE (reference sequence). CDR3 sequence reads: CASSTTSDSYEQYF. The CDR3 DNA is TGTGCCAGCAGCACCACTAGCGACTCCTACGAGCAGTACTTC.

The rearrangement joins TRBV5-6 to TRBJ2-7; D not certain. Germline assignment: CDR1 SGHDT and CDR2 YYEEEE. This CDR3 region has 13 residues. Trimming removed 0 bases at V and 0 bases at J, with 4 bases between. CDR3 sequence (DNA): TGTGCCAGCAGCTTGGTGAGCTCCTACGAGCAGTACTTC. It specifies CASSLVSSYEQYF. The entire variable domain, with the rest obtained from reference TRBV5-6 and TRBJ2-7, is as follows: DAGVTQSPTHLIKTRGQQVTLRCSPKSGHDTVSWYQQALGQGPQFIFQYYEEEERQRGNFPDRFSGHQFPNYSSELNVNALLLGDSALYLCASSLVSSYEQYFGPGTRLTVT.

This chain joins TRBV4-2 and TRBJ2-7; weak D call: TRBD1 (5 bases). Per germline, CDR1 LGHNA and CDR2 YNFKEQ. V lost 0 bases and J lost 1, with 7 bases in between. The CDR3 consists of 14 residues. The CDR3 region has the DNA TGTGCCAGCAGCCAAGACAGGGCGTCCTACGAGCAGTACTTC. This encodes CASSQDRASYEQYF.

This clone came up a few times. The chain combines TRBV28 with TRBJ1-2, with TRBD1 matching 9 bases. V dropped 6 bases and J dropped 1; count of bases not matched to a gene: 9. The CDR3 has 16 residues. Germline lookup yields CDR1 MDHEN and CDR2 SYDVKM. The CDR3: CASRPTGTGINYGYTF. CDR3 nucleotides: TGTGCCAGCAGGCCAACCGGGACAGGGATTAACTATGGCTACACCTTC.

This clone has a handful of counts. The chain joins TRBV7-9 to TRBJ1-1; TRBD1 agrees at 7 bases. The ends lost 5 bases at V and 5 bases at J; junction bases unmatched: 8. CDR1 and CDR2 (germline): SEHNR, FQNEAQ (reference sequence). The CDR3 contains 14 residues. CDR3 DNA: TGTGCCAGCAGCGTGGGGACAGCAAATACTGAAGCTTTCTTT. This gives the protein CASSVGTANTEAFF.

The genes are TRBV2 and TRBJ2-7, with TRBD1 matching 7 bases. CDR3 length equals 15 residues. Germline-derived CDR1 and CDR2 are SNHLY and FYNNEI. J lost 1 base, V lost 7 bases, and 10 bases had no gene match. The CDR3 bases are TGTGCCAGCACCTCACAGGGGTCATCGTCCTACGAGCAGTACTTC. Translating gives CASTSQGSSSYEQYF.

In its sample, this clone was seen a few times. The genes are TRBV6-6 and TRBJ2-3, with 8 bases aligning to TRBD1. The CDR3 consists of 16 residues. V trimming: 6 bases; J trimming: 0 bases; junction bases outside the gene matches: 8. The germline CDR1 and CDR2 sequences are MNHNY and SVGAGI (reference sequence). CDR3 DNA sequence: TGTGCCAGCAGCCGATCAGGGGGCCATAGCACAGATACGCAGTATTTT. Translating it yields CASSRSGGHSTDTQYF.

The CDR3 here is CASSLWAGLSSNQPQHF. DNA of the CDR3: TGTGCCAGCAGCTTATGGGCTGGTCTAAGTAGCAATCAGCCCCAGCATTTT. V is TRBV7-2 and J is TRBJ1-5, with D unclear. The CDR3 has 17 residues. Trimming took 2 bases from V and 0 from J, leaving 14 bases between them. Germline CDR1 SGHTA, CDR2 FQGNSA.

V is TRBV19 and J is TRBJ2-1; 11 positions match TRBD2. The CDR3 covers 16 residues. CDR1 is LNHDA and CDR2 is SQIVND in the germline V gene (reference sequence). The V gene end was trimmed by 4 bases and the J gene end by 1 base; junction bases not matched to a gene: 3. CDR3 sequence: CASSKSSGRSYNEQFF. CDR3 nucleotides: TGTGCCAGTAGTAAATCTAGCGGGAGGTCCTACAATGAGCAGTTCTTC.

This clone turned up a few times. CDR3 loop: CASSFRPGGTDTQYF. In DNA, the CDR3 is TGTGCCAGCAGCTTCCGACCGGGGGGCACAGATACGCAGTATTTT. The chain joins TRBV11-2 to TRBJ2-3; tentative D call: TRBD2 (6 bases). CDR1 is SGHAT, CDR2 FQNNGV, per germline. V gave up 3 bases and J gave up 1 base, with 11 bases separating them. The CDR3 consists of 15 residues.

This chain links TRBV2 with TRBJ1-2; 10 bases map to TRBD1. This CDR3 is 13 amino acids long. Per germline, CDR1 SNHLY and CDR2 FYNNEI. The trim removed 4 bases at V and 8 bases at J, leaving 4 bases unmatched. In nucleotides, the CDR3 is TGTGCCAGCAGTGGACAGGGGGCAGGGGGCTACACCTTC. As protein: CASSGQGAGGYTF.

This chain connects TRBV11-3 to TRBJ2-1, with 7 bases lining up with TRBD2. Germline V lookup: CDR1 SGHNT, CDR2 YENEEA. The J segment lost 7 bases and the V segment lost 4 bases, leaving 13 bases of the junction unmatched. CDR3 length: 16 residues. The CDR3 DNA reads TGTGCCAGCAGCTCGAGGGGTCCTAGCGGATTTAATGAGCAGTTCTTC. Amino acids: CASSSRGPSGFNEQFF.

The chain joins TRBV28 to TRBJ1-5, with D unresolved. Trimming removed 6 bases at V and 0 bases at J, with 15 bases between. Germline V CDR1 and CDR2: MDHEN, SYDVKM. This CDR3 has 16 amino acids. The CDR3 spells CASRFSGYHSNQPQHF. The CDR3 DNA reads as TGTGCCAGCAGGTTTAGCGGTTACCATAGCAATCAGCCCCAGCATTTT.

This clone was seen only a few times. V and J are TRBV7-2 and TRBJ1-5, with D unclear. From germline, CDR1 is SGHTA and CDR2 FQGNSA. V was clipped by 5 bases and J by 9 bases, with 17 bases between them. The CDR3 is 14 amino acids. The CDR3: CASSPAGSPRPQHF. Here the CDR3 DNA reads TGTGCCAGCAGCCCGGCGGGCAGCCCTCGGCCCCAGCATTTT.